This T cell receptor beta chain appears in the sequencing data of a study of cytomegalovirus exposure and HLA in healthy donors. A multiplex PCR was run with 60 Vbeta primers and 13 Jbeta primers. Profiling relied on immunoSEQ multiplex PCR, and the TCRdb table lists in-frame clones only, not all of them. The sample gives fewer than 250,000 clones, about 83% of which show up once; 1% to 1.5% is in the top ten. The CDR3 has 14 amino acids. The germline V gene encodes CDR1 SGHDN and CDR2 FVKESK. Trimming left V 1 base short and J 5 bases short, with 11 bases between. V is TRBV14 and J is TRBJ1-1, with TRBD1 as a possible D gene (5 bases). This receptor was taken from a human donor in good health. Sequences were obtained from PBMCs. The CDR3 DNA reads as TGTGCCAGCAGCCAAGTAATCGGGGGAACTGAAGCTTTCTTT. It codes for CASSQVIGGTEAFF.